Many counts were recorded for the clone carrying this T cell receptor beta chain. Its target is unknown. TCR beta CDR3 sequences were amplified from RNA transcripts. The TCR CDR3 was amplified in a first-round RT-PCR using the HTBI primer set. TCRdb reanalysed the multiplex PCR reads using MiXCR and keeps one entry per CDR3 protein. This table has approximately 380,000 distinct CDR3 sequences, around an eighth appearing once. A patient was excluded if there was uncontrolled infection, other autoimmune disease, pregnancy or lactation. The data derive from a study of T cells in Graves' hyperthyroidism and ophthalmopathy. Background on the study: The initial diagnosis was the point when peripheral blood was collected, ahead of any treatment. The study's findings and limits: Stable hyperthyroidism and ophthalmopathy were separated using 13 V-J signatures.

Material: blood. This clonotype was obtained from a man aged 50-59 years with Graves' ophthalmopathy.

As DNA, the CDR3 is TGCAGCGTTGAAGGCGGGAGATACACAGATACGCAGTATTTT. The encoded protein is CSVEGGRYTDTQYF. This chain uses TRBV29-1 with TRBJ2-3, with TRBD2 matching 7 bases. With 1 base clipped from V and 2 bases from J, the junction kept 3 bases outside the gene matches. CDR1 SQVTM and CDR2 ANQGSEA come from the germline V gene. CDR3 length: 14 residues.